The 25 T cell receptor beta chains below were found in one sample sequenced in a study of shared clonotypes between healthy human individuals. Libraries were prepared by immunoSEQ multiplex PCR; TCRdb keeps only in-frame clonotypes and omits some of them. The table has some 660,000 clones, around four fifths seen once. Sequencing used memory CD4+ T cells sorted from blood. Subset specified: CD45RA-negative fraction. The receptors originated from a woman aged 30 to 39 in good health.

The chain links TRBV28 to TRBJ2-7, with a tentative D call TRBD1 (5 bases). There are 14 residues in the CDR3. CDR1 and CDR2 from the germline V gene are MDHEN and SYDVKM. V was shortened by 2 bases and J by 0 bases, with 8 bases between the two germline ends. CDR3 amino acids: CASSLQGFSYEQYF. The CDR3 DNA is TGTGCCAGCAGTTTACAGGGATTCTCCTACGAGCAGTACTTC. The full variable domain, completed using reference TRBV28 and TRBJ2-7, is DVKVTQSSRYLVKRTGEKVFLECVQDMDHENMFWYRQDPGLGLRLIYFSYDVKMKEKGDIPEGYSVSREKKERFSLILESASTNQTSMYLCASSLQGFSYEQYFGPGTRLTVT.

V usage is TRBV6-1 and J usage is TRBJ1-2, with 8 positions matching TRBD1. The V gene's germline CDR1 is MNHNS and CDR2 SASEGT. The CDR3 contains 14 residues. V trimming: 3 bases; J trimming: 5 bases; junction bases outside the gene matches: 5. CDR3 amino acids: CASSDQGAVYGYTF. The CDR3 DNA sequence: TGTGCCAGCAGTGACCAGGGGGCGGTATATGGCTACACCTTC.

This clone was counted between two and nine times. The chain couples TRBV9 to TRBJ1-2; 7 bases fit TRBD1. CDR3 length equals 15 residues. Germline trimming cut 0 bases from V and 4 bases from J; bases unmatched to any gene: 6. CDR1 SGDLS and CDR2 YYNGEE come from the germline V gene. The CDR3 DNA reads as TGTGCCAGCAGCGTAGAGGAGGGGGCCCTCTATGGCTACACCTTC. Amino acids: CASSVEEGALYGYTF.

The chain combines TRBV2 with TRBJ2-7; D call uncertain. The CDR3 is 12 residues long. Deletions cut 2 bases from V and 9 bases from J, with 11 bases between. CDR1 and CDR2 from the germline V gene are SNHLY and FYNNEI. CDR3 nucleotides: TGTGCCAGCAGTGAACAAGCCGCATCGCAGTACTTC. Protein: CASSEQAASQYF.

The J gene is TRBJ2-7, the V gene TRBV6-1; 8 bases fit TRBD2. Germline values: CDR1 MNHNS, CDR2 SASEGT. Losses at the gene ends were 4 bases for V and 5 bases for J; bases not matched to a gene: 10. The CDR3 consists of 15 residues. The chain's CDR3 is CASSASGSTRDEQYF. CDR3 bases: TGTGCCAGCAGTGCTAGCGGGTCCACGAGGGACGAGCAGTACTTC.

The sample holds one count of this clone. Other DNA sequences in this sample translate to the same CDR3. CDR3 in DNA: TGTGCCAGCAGCTCCCACAGGGCCTACGAGCAGTACTTC. Amino acids: CASSSHRAYEQYF. This rearrangement joins TRBV7-2 to TRBJ2-7; weak D call: TRBD1 (6 bases). The germline V gene encodes CDR1 SGHTA and CDR2 FQGNSA. The V gene lost 4 bases and the J gene lost 2 bases, with 9 bases spanning the gap. The CDR3 is 13 residues long. The full variable domain, with the rest looked up from reference TRBV7-2 and TRBJ2-7, is GAGVSQSPSNKVTEKGKDVELRCDPISGHTALYWYRQSLGQGLEFLIYFQGNSAPDKSGLPSDRFSAERTGGSVSTLTIQRTQQEDSAVYLCASSSHRAYEQYFGPGTRLTVT.

This chain links TRBV19 with TRBJ2-2; 9 nucleotides line up with TRBD2. Germline V gene lookup returns CDR1 LNHDA and CDR2 SQIVND (reference sequence). CDR3 length equals 20 residues. V was clipped by 2 bases and J by 1 base; unmatched bases: 14. For the CDR3, the DNA is TGTGCCAGTAGTATATTTGTGGCTAGCGGGACGACAGGGAACACCGGGGAGCTGTTTTTT. This gives the protein CASSIFVASGTTGNTGELFF.

The rearrangement uses TRBV28 and TRBJ1-5; possibly TRBD1 for D (6 bases). CDR3 length: 14 amino acids. Germline V gene data show CDR1 as MDHEN and CDR2 as SYDVKM. V lost 6 bases, J lost 6 bases, and 15 bases lay in between. The CDR3 here is CASSDTGSGQPQHF. CDR3 nucleotides: TGTGCCAGCAGCGACACAGGGTCGGGTCAGCCCCAGCATTTT.

CDR3 sequence: CASSEAWGGQQETQYF. Here the CDR3 DNA reads TGTGCCAGCAGTGAAGCGTGGGGCGGCCAACAAGAGACCCAGTACTTC. The chain is built from TRBV2 and TRBJ2-5; a weak D match, TRBD1 (5 bases). Germline V gene data show CDR1 as SNHLY and CDR2 as FYNNEI. Between the trimmed V and J ends, which lost 0 bases and 2 bases, there was a span of 13 bases. CDR3 length equals 16 residues.

This clone showed up just a few times. J is TRBJ1-2 and V is TRBV6-5; D remains unclear. Per the germline V gene, CDR1 is MNHEY and CDR2 is SVGAGI. Between the trimmed V and J ends, which lost 6 bases and 0 bases, there was a span of 8 bases. This CDR3 contains 13 residues. The CDR3: CASRARANYGYTF. CDR3 sequence (DNA): TGTGCCAGCAGGGCTCGAGCTAACTATGGCTACACCTTC.

This sequence joins TRBV18 and TRBJ2-1, with D perhaps TRBD1 (6 bases). Germline V CDR1 and CDR2: KGHSH, LQKENI. The CDR3 length is 16 residues. Trimming removed 2 bases from V and 0 bases from J, with 11 bases in between. The CDR3 loop is CASSPAGQNSYNEQFF. The CDR3 DNA follows: TGTGCCAGCTCACCAGCAGGACAGAACTCCTACAATGAGCAGTTCTTC.

V usage is TRBV7-8 and J usage is TRBJ2-7; D not resolved. The CDR3 runs 13 residues. V was trimmed by 4 bases and J by 5 bases, leaving 12 bases between them. CDR1 and CDR2 (germline): SGHVS, FQNEAQ. CDR3 in amino acids: CASSYTPVDEQYF. CDR3 nucleotide sequence: TGTGCCAGCAGCTACACACCGGTCGACGAGCAGTACTTC.

This chain joins TRBV5-4 and TRBJ2-3; 8 bases line up with TRBD1. This CDR3 contains 15 residues. Germline-derived CDR1 and CDR2 are SGHNT and YYREEE (reference sequence). The V and J ends lost 4 bases and 4 bases, in that order; junction bases with no gene match: 8. This CDR3 reads CASSQTLQGADTQYF. The CDR3 DNA is TGTGCCAGCAGCCAAACACTACAGGGGGCAGATACGCAGTATTTT.

The chain joins TRBV6-1 to TRBJ2-3, with TRBD1 as a possible D gene (5 bases). The CDR3 length is 15 residues. Trimming left V 6 bases short and J 2 bases short, with 15 bases between. CDR1 is MNHNS and CDR2 is SASEGT in the germline V gene. The CDR3 loop is CASRETADPTDTQYF. CDR3 sequence (DNA): TGTGCCAGCAGGGAGACAGCAGACCCCACAGATACGCAGTATTTT.

This clone showed up just a few times. CDR3 in amino acids: CASSPGGVEQYF. The DNA for the CDR3 is TGTGCCAGCAGCCCTGGGGGTGTTGAGCAGTACTTC. The J gene is TRBJ2-7, the V gene TRBV11-2; the D call may be TRBD1 or TRBD2 (5 bases each). This CDR3 is 12 amino acids long. V lost 5 bases and J lost 7, with 12 bases in between. The germline V gene has CDR1 SGHAT and CDR2 FQNNGV.

There are a few counts of this clone. The chain has TRBV11-2 and TRBJ2-7; tentatively, D is TRBD2 (6 bases). V was shortened by 3 bases and J by 6 bases, with 6 bases between the two germline ends. The germline V gene has CDR1 SGHAT and CDR2 FQNNGV. The CDR3 has 11 amino acids. The CDR3 DNA sequence: TGTGCCAGCAGCTTTAGCGGCGAGCAGTACTTC. Translated: CASSFSGEQYF.

A word on this clone: It may be a read error: a sequence one base away is much more abundant. The chain uses TRBV6-6 and TRBJ1-1; the match to TRBD1 covers 10 bases. CDR3 length: 12 residues. Trimming removed 8 bases from V and 4 bases from J; junction bases left unmatched: 1. Germline CDR1 MNHNY, CDR2 SVGAGI (reference sequence). The CDR3 loop is CASGQGGTEAFF. The CDR3 DNA reads TGTGCCAGCGGACAGGGGGGCACTGAAGCTTTCTTT.

This sequence joins TRBV6-5 and TRBJ2-7, with a weak D call TRBD1 (6 bases). In germline, CDR1 is MNHEY, CDR2 SVGAGI. The CDR3 runs to 12 residues. Trimming shortened V by 6 bases and J by 6 bases, and 12 bases separated the two germline ends. The DNA of the CDR3 is TGTGCCAGCAGCAAAGGGGGACGCGAGCAGTACTTC. This gives the protein CASSKGGREQYF.

This clone was observed a single time. The CDR3 nucleotides read TGTGCCATCACAGGACAGGGGGTTCTAAGGACCCAGTACTTC. It codes for CAITGQGVLRTQYF. The chain joins TRBV7-9 to TRBJ2-5, with 10 bases identical to TRBD1. The CDR3 has 14 amino acids. J lost 7 bases, V lost 10 bases, and 12 bases had no gene match. Germline CDR1 is SEHNR and CDR2 is FQNEAQ (reference sequence).

V gene TRBV14 combines with J gene TRBJ2-1; D perhaps matches TRBD2 (5 bases). Germline CDR1 is SGHDN and CDR2 is FVKESK. There are 15 residues in the CDR3. The germline V and J ends were trimmed by 1 base and 8 bases, with 15 bases remaining between them. CDR3: CASSQGWESWYEQFF. The CDR3 nucleotides are TGTGCCAGCAGCCAAGGGTGGGAGTCTTGGTATGAGCAGTTCTTC.

The V and J genes are TRBV6-6 and TRBJ1-1; D is unclear. This CDR3 has 15 residues. With 5 bases removed from V and 0 bases from J, the gap between germline ends came to 13 bases. Germline CDR1 and CDR2: MNHNY and SVGAGI (reference sequence). The CDR3 nucleotides read TGTGCCAGCAGTCGACCGCACGCCGTGAACACTGAAGCTTTCTTT. It yields the protein CASSRPHAVNTEAFF.

This chain uses TRBV30 with TRBJ1-6, with unresolved D. This CDR3 contains 14 residues. The V gene's germline CDR1 is GTSNPN and CDR2 SVGIG (reference sequence). The V end lost 2 bases, the J end lost 0 bases, and 5 bases lay between the germline ends. The CDR3 protein is CAWSHSSYNSPLHF. The CDR3 DNA sequence: TGTGCCTGGAGTCACAGCTCCTATAATTCACCCCTCCACTTT.

This clone was counted a few times. The chain joins TRBV7-9 to TRBJ1-1, with TRBD1 identical over 10 bases. Germline values: CDR1 SEHNR, CDR2 FQNEAQ (reference sequence). J lost 6 bases, V lost 1 base, and 5 bases had no gene match. This CDR3 comprises 15 residues. The CDR3 loop is CASSLGRQGASEAFF. The DNA for the CDR3 is TGTGCCAGCAGCTTAGGAAGACAGGGGGCCTCTGAAGCTTTCTTT.

The chain links TRBV9 to TRBJ1-2, with D perhaps matching TRBD1 (5 bases). Germline values: CDR1 SGDLS, CDR2 YYNGEE. The CDR3 loop spans 17 amino acids. Trimming took off 0 bases at V and 4 bases at J, with 19 bases between the two ends. CDR3 in amino acids: CASSVERWGYQPYGYTF. In DNA form, the CDR3 reads TGTGCCAGCAGCGTAGAACGCTGGGGCTATCAACCCTATGGCTACACCTTC.

This clone was recorded once. Other DNA sequences in the sample encode the same CDR3. The rearrangement joins TRBV2 to TRBJ2-7; the D gene could be TRBD1 or TRBD2 (5 bases each). V lost 8 bases and J 4 bases, leaving 12 bases between the germline ends. The germline V gene encodes CDR1 SNHLY and CDR2 FYNNEI. This CDR3 contains 12 residues. For the CDR3, the DNA is TGTGCCAGCTCCGGGACCACATACGAGCAGTACTTC. It codes for CASSGTTYEQYF.